The 24 T cell receptor beta chains listed next were all sequenced from one sample in a study of T cell responses to AZD1222 COVID-19 vaccine. Repertoires were generated with immunoSEQ multiplex PCR, while TCRdb's copy carries only in-frame clones and drops some. The table has around 120,000 clones, approximately 85% seen once; the top ten hold approximately 5.9%. Specimen: peripheral blood, collected on day 0 of AZD1222 vaccination. These receptors originate from an adult in good health.

The chain has TRBV2 and TRBJ1-1, with D possibly matching TRBD1 (5 bases). The V and J ends lost 10 bases and 6 bases respectively, with 21 bases between them. The CDR3 contains 14 residues. Germline loops: CDR1 SNHLY, CDR2 FYNNEI. This CDR3 is CATKHGAAGSEAFF. The CDR3 nucleotides read TGTGCCACCAAGCACGGGGCTGCCGGGTCTGAAGCTTTCTTT.

The chain has TRBV27 and TRBJ2-6; maybe TRBD2 (6 bases). Germline CDR1 and CDR2: MNHEY and SMNVEV (reference sequence). The CDR3 loop spans 16 amino acids. V was trimmed by 1 base and J by 4 bases, leaving 11 bases between them. The CDR3 sequence: CASSLLSGSGANVLTF. The CDR3 nucleotides are TGTGCCAGCAGTTTATTATCCGGGAGCGGGGCCAACGTCCTGACTTTC.

The rearrangement joins TRBV18 to TRBJ2-7; weak D call: TRBD2 (6 bases). The CDR3 length is 14 residues. Germline V gene sequence: CDR1 KGHSH, CDR2 LQKENI. V dropped 3 bases and J dropped 2 bases, with 11 bases sitting between them. CDR3 sequence: CASSPGGVPYEQYF. The CDR3 DNA is TGTGCCAGCTCACCTGGAGGGGTCCCCTACGAGCAGTACTTC.

This clone was counted a single time. The chain links TRBV6-1 to TRBJ2-1, with D possibly being TRBD2 (7 bases). Germline V gene sequence: CDR1 MNHNS, CDR2 SASEGT. The CDR3 runs to 16 residues. Trimming pared 4 bases from V and 6 bases from J, leaving 19 bases between. In DNA form, the CDR3 reads TGTGCCAGCAGTGTGCCGGGGGGCGCGGGGTCCAATGAGCAGTTCTTC. Its protein is CASSVPGGAGSNEQFF.

J is TRBJ1-1 and V is TRBV4-1; possible D gene TRBD1, 6 bases. Trimming left V 4 bases short and J 3 bases short, with 24 bases between. Germline CDR1 MGHRA, CDR2 YSYEKL. The CDR3 has 18 amino acids. In DNA, the CDR3 is TGCGCCAGCAGCCGAGCACGGGACGGACCTCGGGGGCACACTGAAGCTTTCTTT. Encoded protein: CASSRARDGPRGHTEAFF.

The chain has TRBV6-2 or TRBV6-3 and TRBJ2-1; TRBD2 might be the D (6 bases). This CDR3 contains 16 residues. Germline V gene sequence: CDR1 MNHEY, CDR2 SVGEGT. V was trimmed by 1 base and J by 2 bases, leaving 12 bases between them. CDR3 protein: CASSYYPGLTYNEQFF. The CDR3 DNA is TGTGCCAGCAGTTACTACCCGGGACTTACCTACAATGAGCAGTTCTTC.

This chain connects TRBV2 to TRBJ1-2; D not certain. This CDR3 contains 14 residues. Germline V gene sequence: CDR1 SNHLY, CDR2 FYNNEI. V dropped 6 bases and J dropped 6 bases, with 17 bases sitting between them. In DNA, the CDR3 is TGTGCCAGCAGCCCTACGGAGGGTGGGGATGGCTACACCTTC. Amino acid sequence: CASSPTEGGDGYTF.

This chain connects TRBV5-1 to TRBJ2-2; TRBD1 aligns across 7 bases. V was pared by 7 bases and J by 6 bases, with 6 bases of the junction left unmatched. The CDR3 extends over 13 amino acids. CDR1 is SGHRS, CDR2 YFSETQ, per germline. The CDR3 DNA sequence: TGCGCCAGCGAGGGGGCAGGGTCCGGGGAGCTGTTTTTT. It specifies CASEGAGSGELFF.

V usage is TRBV7-9 and J usage is TRBJ2-3; maybe TRBD2 (6 bases). The V end lost 8 bases, the J end lost 0 bases, and 6 bases lay between the germline ends. Germline V gene sequence: CDR1 SEHNR, CDR2 FQNEAQ (reference sequence). This CDR3 has 12 amino acids. The CDR3 loop is CASGGSTDTQYF. The CDR3 DNA reads TGTGCCAGCGGGGGGAGCACAGATACGCAGTATTTT.

There are a few counts of this clone. The rearrangement links TRBV27 to TRBJ1-1; D call uncertain. CDR3 length: 14 amino acids. The V and J ends lost 5 bases and 2 bases respectively, with 12 bases between them. CDR1 MNHEY and CDR2 SMNVEV come from the germline V gene (reference sequence). In DNA, the CDR3 is TGTGCCAGCAGTCCCGAACAGACTAACACTGAAGCTTTCTTT. Encoded protein: CASSPEQTNTEAFF.

This clone was counted once. The chain is built from TRBV30 and TRBJ1-2; tentatively, D is TRBD1 (5 bases). Germline V gives CDR1 GTSNPN, CDR2 SVGIG (reference sequence). The CDR3 loop spans 11 amino acids. Trimming left V 3 bases short and J 7 bases short, with 9 bases between. CDR3 amino acids: CAWSLQGGYTF. The CDR3 DNA sequence: TGTGCCTGGAGCCTTCAGGGTGGCTACACCTTC.

This chain links TRBV6-6 with TRBJ1-4, with D possibly being TRBD1 (6 bases). The V end was cut by 5 bases, the J end by 8 bases, with 15 bases between. The CDR3 runs 14 residues. Germline lookup yields CDR1 MNHNY and CDR2 SVGAGI (reference sequence). The CDR3: CASSQGGRGEKLFF. Here the CDR3 DNA reads TGTGCCAGCAGTCAGGGAGGCAGGGGAGAAAAACTGTTTTTT.

V is TRBV2 and J is TRBJ2-5, with D possibly matching TRBD2 (6 bases). V lost 6 bases and J lost 5, with 16 bases in between. Looked up from germline, CDR1 is SNHLY and CDR2 is FYNNEI. The CDR3 has 14 residues. The CDR3 reads CASRLGPSGETQYF. The CDR3 DNA reads TGTGCCAGCAGACTCGGTCCCAGCGGGGAGACCCAGTACTTC.

This clone has just a few counts. This chain joins TRBV19 and TRBJ2-1, with 10 nucleotides matching TRBD2. Germline CDR1 is LNHDA and CDR2 is SQIVND (reference sequence). The junction had 14 bases not matched to a gene; V was cut back by 11 bases and J by 7 bases. This CDR3 is built from 15 residues. CDR3 nucleotides: TGTGCCTGCGGATTAATAGCGGGGGGCAGGAATGAGCAGTTCTTC. Amino acid sequence: CACGLIAGGRNEQFF.

This clone appeared once. The chain recombines TRBV30 with TRBJ2-7; no clear D gene. The germline CDR1 and CDR2 sequences are GTSNPN and SVGIG (reference sequence). The CDR3 loop spans 12 amino acids. The CDR3 loop is CAASGPLYEQYF. The CDR3 DNA follows: TGTGCTGCCAGTGGCCCCCTCTACGAGCAGTACTTC.

The chain has TRBV25-1 and TRBJ1-4, with D uncertain. Germline V CDR1 and CDR2: MGHDK, SYGVNS. The CDR3 length is 15 residues. Trimming removed 4 bases at V and 7 bases at J, with 16 bases between. This CDR3 reads CASSGEVGPSEKLFF. CDR3 bases: TGTGCCAGCAGTGGGGAGGTGGGCCCCAGTGAAAAACTGTTTTTT.

The chain uses TRBV6-2 or TRBV6-3 and TRBJ2-3; TRBD2 is a possible D gene (6 bases). Germline V gives CDR1 MNHEY, CDR2 SVGEGT. Trimming removed 3 bases from V and 4 bases from J, with 17 bases in between. The CDR3 runs to 16 residues. The CDR3 nucleotides read TGTGCCAGCAGTTATCCGGGACTCCCGAGGGCAGATACGCAGTATTTT. This gives the protein CASSYPGLPRADTQYF.

This clone was detected once. The chain is built from TRBV7-2 and TRBJ2-7; D could derive from TRBD1 or TRBD2 (6 bases each). The CDR3 contains 15 residues. The germline gives CDR1 SGHTA, CDR2 FQGNSA. V lost 1 base, J lost 3 bases, and 13 bases lay in between. CDR3 sequence (DNA): TGTGCCAGCAGCTTAGAAGAGGGGGGCCGCTACGAGCAGTACTTC. Translating gives CASSLEEGGRYEQYF.

The rearrangement links TRBV28 to TRBJ1-2; perhaps TRBD1 as D (5 bases). V lost 6 bases and J lost 1, with 15 bases in between. Germline lookup yields CDR1 MDHEN and CDR2 SYDVKM. The CDR3 is made up of 15 amino acids. Here the CDR3 reads CASSPGGGLNYGYTF. CDR3 DNA: TGTGCCAGCAGCCCCGGGGGTGGCCTTAACTATGGCTACACCTTC.

With regard to this clone: At one of its ends the junction is not consistent with the germline gene, which may arise from a read error. The chain uses TRBV6-5 and TRBJ1-1, with 8 bases that match TRBD1. The CDR3 runs 14 residues. Germline V gene sequence: CDR1 MNHEY, CDR2 SVGAGI. The CDR3 sequence: CASSYSSQGAEAFF. The CDR3 nucleotides read TGTGCCAGCAGTTACTCGAGCCAGGGGGCTGAGGCTTTCTTT.

V gene TRBV11-2 combines with J gene TRBJ2-5, with 11 bases that match TRBD1. Germline loops: CDR1 SGHAT, CDR2 FQNNGV. Trimming cost V 1 base and J 4 bases; bases outside gene matches: 2. The CDR3 is made up of 15 amino acids. In nucleotides, the CDR3 is TGTGCCAGCAGCTTAGCGGACAGGGGGCTAGAGACCCAGTACTTC. This gives the protein CASSLADRGLETQYF. Full variable domain (rest looked up from reference TRBV11-2 and TRBJ2-5): EAGVAQSPRYKIIEKRQSVAFWCNPISGHATLYWYQQILGQGPKLLIQFQNNGVVDDSQLPKDRFSAERLKGVDSTLKIQPAKLEDSAVYLCASSLADRGLETQYFGPGTRLLVL.

The gene calls are TRBV12-3 or TRBV12-4 and TRBJ2-1; the D is unclear. V was trimmed by 8 bases and J by 6 bases, leaving 14 bases between them. The CDR3 contains 13 residues. The CDR3 spells CASGPTLFNEQFF. The CDR3 nucleotides are TGTGCCAGCGGTCCGACCTTATTCAATGAGCAGTTCTTC.

The V gene is TRBV10-3, the J gene TRBJ2-1; TRBD2 matches at 13 bases. The CDR3 has 15 amino acids. CDR1 and CDR2 (germline): ENHRY, SYGVKD. V lost 0 bases, J lost 7 bases, and 0 bases stayed unmatched. The CDR3 here is CAISESTSGGNEQFF. The CDR3 nucleotides read TGTGCCATCAGTGAGTCGACTAGCGGGGGGAATGAGCAGTTCTTC.

This clone has a handful of counts. This sequence joins TRBV4-3 and TRBJ1-3; no definite D call. The CDR3 is 13 amino acids. Germline V gene data show CDR1 as LGHNA and CDR2 as YSLEER. The ends were cut back, 0 bases at V and 5 bases at J, with 5 bases in the middle. CDR3: CASSQDLRNTIYF. CDR3 DNA sequence: TGCGCCAGCAGCCAAGATCTGAGAAACACCATATATTTT.